Given below is one TCR beta chain in context. The data originate from a study of blood T cells in healthy people across ages. The CDR3 length is 12 residues. The V and J ends lost 6 bases and 5 bases respectively, with 12 bases between them. The germline CDR1 and CDR2 sequences are DFQATT and SNEGSKA (reference sequence). With a J-beta primer mix and a sample-barcoded 5' primer, a second PCR ran roughly 7 to 11 cycles. A single record per CDR3 protein comes from TCRdb applying MiXCR to the 5' RACE reads. The table has approximately 600,000 distinct CDR3 sequences, approximately 59% seen once. The V call is TRBV20-1, the J call TRBJ2-3; D is possibly TRBD1 or TRBD2 (5 bases each). This TCR was sampled from a man aged 55 to 70 in good health. The sample consisted of blood. CDR3 in amino acids: CSATVGEDTQYF. Written as DNA, the CDR3 is TGCAGTGCGACCGTGGGGGAAGATACGCAGTATTTT.